This TCR beta chain stems from a study of a mutant IDH1 vaccine in newly diagnosed glioma. The overall study: At weeks 1, 3, 5, 7, 11, 15, 19 and 23, patients received a vaccination, eight in all. Beforehand, treatment had been radiotherapy, temozolomide, or both; the majority received both.

Concerning this clone: The antigen is unknown.

The time point was: week 23, last vaccination. Topical imiquimod was applied with each vaccine dose, which held 300 ug of mutant IDH1 20-mer peptide. New IDH1-mutant, ATRX-lost WHO grade 3 or 4 astrocytomas occurred in donors. Study results and limitations: Shifts in the top peripheral T cell clonotypes seemed unrelated to pseudoprogression.

The CDR3 consists of 14 residues. V gave up 7 bases and J gave up 3 bases, with 13 bases separating them. From germline, CDR1 is MNHEY and CDR2 SVGAGI. TCRdb's copy holds only in-frame clones and misses some; the assay was immunoSEQ multiplex PCR. Among fewer than 45,000 clones listed, roughly 80% were seen once. The rearrangement links TRBV6-5 to TRBJ2-1; D unclear. Source: PBMCs, taken from a glioma patient whose treatment included an IDH1 peptide vaccine. The TCR sequence derives from a man aged 50-60 years with glioma. This chain's CDR3 is CASTLTAGYNEQFF. DNA of the CDR3: TGTGCCAGCACCCTAACCGCAGGCTACAATGAGCAGTTCTTC.